The 26 T cell receptor beta chains given below trace back to one sample, sequenced in a study of post-analysis software for immune sequencing data. Overall study results and limits: Roughly 5 TRBV segments, TRBV5-6, TRBV5-1 and TRBV20-1 among them, were found more frequent in patients than controls.

cDNA libraries of TCR beta carried unique molecular identifiers. A single record per CDR3 protein comes from TCRdb applying MiXCR to the PCR reads. The data show roughly 670,000 distinct CDR3 sequences, 59% seen once. Their antigen targets remain unknown. The sample was blood. Every receptor here comes from a girl aged 2 to 9 with multiple sclerosis.

The chain joins TRBV6-1 to TRBJ2-5, with TRBD1 matching 8 bases. Trimming at V came to 7 bases and at J to 5 bases, leaving 9 bases not matched to a gene. The CDR3 is 14 amino acids. Germline V CDR1 and CDR2: MNHNS, SASEGT. The CDR3 DNA is TGTGCCAGCACCCACGGACAGGGCGGGGAGACCCAGTACTTC. As protein: CASTHGQGGETQYF.

This rearrangement joins TRBV12-3 or TRBV12-4 to TRBJ2-1, with 7 nucleotides matching TRBD1. The CDR3 length is 13 residues. Trimming took 5 bases from V and 9 from J; bases not matched to a gene: 7. CDR3 loop: CASSPTGMGEQFF. The DNA of the CDR3 is TGTGCCAGCAGTCCGACAGGGATGGGTGAGCAGTTCTTC.

This clonotype has more than one count but fewer than ten. The germline gene is not matched at one end of the junction; a read error may be the cause. V is TRBV29-1 and J is TRBJ2-4; a weak D match, TRBD2 (5 bases). Looked up from germline, CDR1 is SQVTM and CDR2 is ANQGSEA. CDR3 length: 12 amino acids. The CDR3 spells CSVPLAKTIQYF. The CDR3 region has the DNA TGCAGCGTTCCCCTAGCCAAAACCATTCAGTACTTC. Complete variable domain (other parts from reference TRBV29-1 and TRBJ2-4): SAVISQKPSRDICQRGTSLTIQCQVDSQVTMMFWYRQQPGQSLTLIATANQGSEATYESGFVIDKFPISRPNLTFSTLTVSNMSPEDSSIYLCSVPLAKTIQYFGAGTRLSVL.

This clonotype showed up just a few times. The chain couples TRBV7-9 to TRBJ2-3, with 7 bases lining up with TRBD2. The CDR3 is 15 residues long. Germline V lookup: CDR1 SEHNR, CDR2 FQNEAQ (reference sequence). Trimming took 1 base from V and 2 from J; bases not matched to a gene: 3. The CDR3: CASSLVGTNTDTQYF. Written as DNA, the CDR3 is TGTGCCAGCAGCTTAGTTGGGACTAACACAGATACGCAGTATTTT. Looking up the rest from reference TRBV7-9 and TRBJ2-3 gives the full variable domain: DTGVSQNPRHKITKRGQNVTFRCDPISEHNRLYWYRQTLGQGPEFLTYFQNEAQLEKSRLLSDRFSAERPKGSFSTLEIQRTEQGDSAMYLCASSLVGTNTDTQYFGPGTRLTVL.

Here the CDR3 DNA reads TGTGCCAGCAGTTTAGAGGGGGCGCTCCGTAAGTTCTTC. This sequence encodes CASSLEGALRKFF. J is TRBJ2-1 and V is TRBV28; 7 bases are shared with TRBD1. The length of the CDR3 is 13 residues. Germline CDR1 reads MDHEN; CDR2 reads SYDVKM. With 2 bases clipped from V and 14 bases from J, the junction kept 9 bases outside the gene matches. Using reference TRBV28 and TRBJ2-1 for the parts outside the CDR3, the full variable domain is DVKVTQSSRYLVKRTGEKVFLECVQDMDHENMFWYRQDPGLGLRLIYFSYDVKMKEKGDIPEGYSVSREKKERFSLILESASTNQTSMYLCASSLEGALRKFFGPGTRLTVL.

This rearrangement joins TRBV7-9 to TRBJ2-1; 11 bases agree with TRBD1. The V segment lost 0 bases and the J segment 4 bases; nucleotides outside the gene matches: 5. The CDR3 spans 17 residues. Germline CDR1 SEHNR, CDR2 FQNEAQ (reference sequence). The CDR3 here is CASSLAWTGGLYNEQFF. The CDR3 DNA reads as TGTGCCAGCAGCTTAGCGTGGACAGGGGGCTTGTACAATGAGCAGTTCTTC. The variable domain in full, completed from reference TRBV7-9 and TRBJ2-1, reads DTGVSQNPRHKITKRGQNVTFRCDPISEHNRLYWYRQTLGQGPEFLTYFQNEAQLEKSRLLSDRFSAERPKGSFSTLEIQRTEQGDSAMYLCASSLAWTGGLYNEQFFGPGTRLTVL.

The chain employs TRBV29-1 and TRBJ2-1; TRBD2 matches at 12 bases. The CDR3 consists of 13 residues. Trimming took 5 bases from V and 12 from J; bases not matched to a gene: 8. Germline CDR1 and CDR2: SQVTM and ANQGSEA. The CDR3 spells CSVRLAGDRGQFF. CDR3 coding DNA: TGCAGCGTTCGACTAGCGGGAGATAGGGGGCAGTTCTTC.

This clonotype was counted a few times. J is TRBJ2-4 and V is TRBV4-1; 8 nucleotides line up with TRBD2. CDR1 and CDR2 (germline): MGHRA, YSYEKL. The CDR3 has 19 amino acids. V was pared by 5 bases and J by 0 bases, with 15 bases of the junction left unmatched. This CDR3 reads CASSAPGTSDPSAKNIQYF. CDR3 in DNA: TGCGCCAGCAGCGCCCCCGGGACTAGTGACCCATCAGCCAAAAACATTCAGTACTTC.

V usage is TRBV29-1 and J usage is TRBJ1-2; 7 bases match TRBD1. Germline V lookup: CDR1 SQVTM, CDR2 ANQGSEA. Trimming cost V 7 bases and J 5 bases; bases outside gene matches: 10. The CDR3 is 13 amino acids. DNA of the CDR3: TGCAGCGCCGACGCGGGGACAGTATATGGCTACACCTTC. This translates into CSADAGTVYGYTF.

The chain couples TRBV7-2 to TRBJ1-4, with 8 bases matching TRBD1. V gave up 5 bases and J gave up 8 bases; unmatched junction bases: 7. The CDR3 has 14 residues. Germline CDR1 reads SGHTA; CDR2 reads FQGNSA. CDR3 nucleotides: TGTGCCAGCAGCACCCGGACAGGGAGCGAAAAACTGTTTTTT. Protein product: CASSTRTGSEKLFF.

V gene TRBV20-1 combines with J gene TRBJ2-7, with D possibly matching TRBD2 (7 bases). CDR1 is DFQATT, CDR2 SNEGSKA, per germline (reference sequence). This CDR3 contains 15 residues. The ends were cut back, 6 bases at V and 4 bases at J, with 22 bases in the middle. This CDR3 is CSAKKGGSPLYEQYF. CDR3 coding DNA: TGCAGTGCCAAGAAGGGGGGGTCCCCACTTTACGAGCAGTACTTC.

The V call is TRBV5-5, the J call TRBJ2-7; no definite D call. V was clipped by 2 bases and J by 2 bases, with 8 bases between them. Germline V gene lookup returns CDR1 SGHKS and CDR2 YYEKEE (reference sequence). CDR3 length equals 13 residues. CDR3 in amino acids: CASSFAGAYEQYF. CDR3 DNA: TGTGCCAGCAGCTTCGCAGGAGCCTACGAGCAGTACTTC.

This clonotype was seen only a few times. J is TRBJ2-7 and V is TRBV18, with a tentative D call TRBD1 (5 bases). The last part of the DNA fits TRBJ2-4 better; the J call may be wrong. This CDR3 is 17 amino acids long. Germline V CDR1 and CDR2: KGHSH, LQKENI. The CDR3 region has the DNA TGTGCCAGCTCACCGGGGCCTTATAAGATGCCTCAAAACATTCAGTACTTC. This sequence encodes CASSPGPYKMPQNIQYF.

The chain carries TRBV30 and TRBJ1-2; D remains unclear. CDR1 is GTSNPN and CDR2 is SVGIG in the germline V gene (reference sequence). CDR3 length: 13 amino acids. The germline V and J ends were trimmed by 1 base and 5 bases, with 11 bases remaining between them. The CDR3 region has the DNA TGTGCCTGGAGTGCCGGGGTTTGGTATGGCTACACCTTC. Amino acid sequence: CAWSAGVWYGYTF.

This clonotype was found many times. The chain joins TRBV5-1 to TRBJ2-5, with D tentatively TRBD1 or TRBD2 (5 bases each). Germline CDR1 is SGHRS and CDR2 is YFSETQ. The V and J ends lost 4 bases and 5 bases respectively, with 9 bases between them. The CDR3 extends over 12 amino acids. CDR3 sequence (DNA): TGCGCCAGCAGCCGGGACGGGGAGACCCAGTACTTC. Amino acid sequence: CASSRDGETQYF.

V is TRBV27 and J is TRBJ2-1; 13 bases are shared with TRBD2. Germline V gives CDR1 MNHEY, CDR2 SMNVEV (reference sequence). J gave up 8 bases and V 6 bases, and 10 bases lay outside the gene matches. This CDR3 has 16 residues. The CDR3 DNA reads as TGTGCCAGCAGAAGACTAGCGGGAGGAACTAACGATGAGCAGTTCTTC. Translating it yields CASRRLAGGTNDEQFF.

The chain links TRBV6-2 or TRBV6-3 to TRBJ2-2; D gene ambiguous. V was pared by 8 bases and J by 5 bases, with 9 bases between. Germline V gene data show CDR1 as MNHEY and CDR2 as SVGEGT. This CDR3 region has 12 residues. The CDR3 region has the DNA TGTGCCAGCGGCGGCTGGACCGGGGAGCTGTTTTTT. It encodes CASGGWTGELFF.

This chain links TRBV9 with TRBJ2-4; 7 bases align to TRBD2. The end of the DNA is better explained by TRBJ2-7, so the J call may be wrong. Germline-derived CDR1 and CDR2 are SGDLS and YYNGEE. The CDR3 has 15 residues. In DNA, the CDR3 is TGTGCCAGCAGCACCCGGGACTACCCCTCCTACGAGCAGTACTTC. Protein sequence: CASSTRDYPSYEQYF.

The V gene is TRBV7-9, the J gene TRBJ2-4, with a weak D call TRBD1 (6 bases). Germline CDR1 is SEHNR and CDR2 is FQNEAQ (reference sequence). The CDR3 covers 15 residues. V lost 6 bases to trimming and J lost 0 bases, with 12 bases between them. CDR3 DNA sequence: TGTGCCAGCAGTTCACAGGGTGTAGCCAAAAACATTCAGTACTTC. It specifies CASSSQGVAKNIQYF.

The chain links TRBV7-7 to TRBJ2-3; D unresolved. The CDR3 spans 13 residues. V shed 6 bases and J shed 6 bases, with 13 bases lying between them. Germline CDR1 reads SSHAT; CDR2 reads FNYEAQ (reference sequence). CDR3 coding DNA: TGTGCCAGCAGTCCCTCACTTGGGGATACGCAGTATTTT. Amino acid sequence: CASSPSLGDTQYF.

This chain links TRBV2 with TRBJ1-2; unclear D gene. Germline CDR1 reads SNHLY; CDR2 reads FYNNEI. V gave up 6 bases and J gave up 1 base, with 9 bases separating them. This CDR3 has 13 amino acids. The CDR3 region is CASRRQLNYGYTF. CDR3 coding DNA: TGTGCCAGCAGAAGGCAGCTTAACTATGGCTACACCTTC.

The V call is TRBV7-9, the J call TRBJ2-7; tentative D call: TRBD2 (7 bases). The CDR3 is 14 residues long. CDR1 is SEHNR and CDR2 is FQNEAQ in the germline V gene (reference sequence). The V gene lost 4 bases and the J gene lost 6 bases, with 16 bases spanning the gap. For the CDR3, the DNA is TGTGCCAGCAGCTCGGAGGGGGGGGGTGGCGAGCAGTACTTC. The encoded protein is CASSSEGGGGEQYF.

The gene calls are TRBV29-1 and TRBJ2-3; D not certain. Trimming shortened V by 5 bases and J by 0 bases, and 9 bases separated the two germline ends. CDR3 length: 13 amino acids. Germline V lookup: CDR1 SQVTM, CDR2 ANQGSEA. The CDR3 spells CSVLRTSTDTQYF. Written as DNA, the CDR3 is TGCAGCGTTCTAAGGACCAGCACAGATACGCAGTATTTT.

The genes are TRBV27 and TRBJ2-3; unclear D gene. The V gene lost 2 bases and the J gene lost 5 bases, with 8 bases spanning the gap. The CDR3 runs 13 residues. The germline V gene has CDR1 MNHEY and CDR2 SMNVEV (reference sequence). CDR3 in DNA: TGTGCCAGCAGTTTAGGGGTAAAAGATACGCAGTATTTT. Translated, it gives CASSLGVKDTQYF.

This chain links TRBV5-5 with TRBJ2-5; tentatively, D is TRBD1 or TRBD2 (6 bases each). Germline-derived CDR1 and CDR2 are SGHKS and YYEKEE (reference sequence). This CDR3 contains 16 residues. Between the trimmed V and J ends, which lost 3 bases and 2 bases, there was a span of 17 bases. The CDR3 nucleotides are TGTGCCAGCAGCTCTGTAGGGGGGATAGGGCAAGAGACCCAGTACTTC. Protein sequence: CASSSVGGIGQETQYF.

V is TRBV9 and J is TRBJ2-5, with 11 bases identical to TRBD2. The CDR3 spans 12 residues. V was clipped by 3 bases and J by 13 bases; unmatched bases: 5. Germline V gene sequence: CDR1 SGDLS, CDR2 YYNGEE. The CDR3 reads CASSGRTSGLYF. CDR3 in DNA: TGTGCCAGCAGCGGGCGGACTAGCGGGTTGTACTTC.